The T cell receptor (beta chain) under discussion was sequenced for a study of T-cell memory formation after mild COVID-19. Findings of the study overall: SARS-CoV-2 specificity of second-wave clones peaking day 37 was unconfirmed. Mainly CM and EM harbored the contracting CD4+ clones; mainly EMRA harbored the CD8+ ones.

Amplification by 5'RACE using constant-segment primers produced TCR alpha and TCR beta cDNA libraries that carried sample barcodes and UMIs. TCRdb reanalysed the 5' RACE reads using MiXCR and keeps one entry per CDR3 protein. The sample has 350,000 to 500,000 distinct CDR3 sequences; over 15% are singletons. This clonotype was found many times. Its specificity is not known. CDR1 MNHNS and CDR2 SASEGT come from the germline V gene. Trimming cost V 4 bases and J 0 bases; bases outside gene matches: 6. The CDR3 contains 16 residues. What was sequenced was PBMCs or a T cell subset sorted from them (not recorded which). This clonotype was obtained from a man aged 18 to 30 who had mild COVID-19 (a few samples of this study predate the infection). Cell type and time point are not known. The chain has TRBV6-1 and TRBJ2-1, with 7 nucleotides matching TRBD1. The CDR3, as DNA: TGTGCCAGCAGTGTACAGGGGATGATCTCCTACAATGAGCAGTTCTTC. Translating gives CASSVQGMISYNEQFF.